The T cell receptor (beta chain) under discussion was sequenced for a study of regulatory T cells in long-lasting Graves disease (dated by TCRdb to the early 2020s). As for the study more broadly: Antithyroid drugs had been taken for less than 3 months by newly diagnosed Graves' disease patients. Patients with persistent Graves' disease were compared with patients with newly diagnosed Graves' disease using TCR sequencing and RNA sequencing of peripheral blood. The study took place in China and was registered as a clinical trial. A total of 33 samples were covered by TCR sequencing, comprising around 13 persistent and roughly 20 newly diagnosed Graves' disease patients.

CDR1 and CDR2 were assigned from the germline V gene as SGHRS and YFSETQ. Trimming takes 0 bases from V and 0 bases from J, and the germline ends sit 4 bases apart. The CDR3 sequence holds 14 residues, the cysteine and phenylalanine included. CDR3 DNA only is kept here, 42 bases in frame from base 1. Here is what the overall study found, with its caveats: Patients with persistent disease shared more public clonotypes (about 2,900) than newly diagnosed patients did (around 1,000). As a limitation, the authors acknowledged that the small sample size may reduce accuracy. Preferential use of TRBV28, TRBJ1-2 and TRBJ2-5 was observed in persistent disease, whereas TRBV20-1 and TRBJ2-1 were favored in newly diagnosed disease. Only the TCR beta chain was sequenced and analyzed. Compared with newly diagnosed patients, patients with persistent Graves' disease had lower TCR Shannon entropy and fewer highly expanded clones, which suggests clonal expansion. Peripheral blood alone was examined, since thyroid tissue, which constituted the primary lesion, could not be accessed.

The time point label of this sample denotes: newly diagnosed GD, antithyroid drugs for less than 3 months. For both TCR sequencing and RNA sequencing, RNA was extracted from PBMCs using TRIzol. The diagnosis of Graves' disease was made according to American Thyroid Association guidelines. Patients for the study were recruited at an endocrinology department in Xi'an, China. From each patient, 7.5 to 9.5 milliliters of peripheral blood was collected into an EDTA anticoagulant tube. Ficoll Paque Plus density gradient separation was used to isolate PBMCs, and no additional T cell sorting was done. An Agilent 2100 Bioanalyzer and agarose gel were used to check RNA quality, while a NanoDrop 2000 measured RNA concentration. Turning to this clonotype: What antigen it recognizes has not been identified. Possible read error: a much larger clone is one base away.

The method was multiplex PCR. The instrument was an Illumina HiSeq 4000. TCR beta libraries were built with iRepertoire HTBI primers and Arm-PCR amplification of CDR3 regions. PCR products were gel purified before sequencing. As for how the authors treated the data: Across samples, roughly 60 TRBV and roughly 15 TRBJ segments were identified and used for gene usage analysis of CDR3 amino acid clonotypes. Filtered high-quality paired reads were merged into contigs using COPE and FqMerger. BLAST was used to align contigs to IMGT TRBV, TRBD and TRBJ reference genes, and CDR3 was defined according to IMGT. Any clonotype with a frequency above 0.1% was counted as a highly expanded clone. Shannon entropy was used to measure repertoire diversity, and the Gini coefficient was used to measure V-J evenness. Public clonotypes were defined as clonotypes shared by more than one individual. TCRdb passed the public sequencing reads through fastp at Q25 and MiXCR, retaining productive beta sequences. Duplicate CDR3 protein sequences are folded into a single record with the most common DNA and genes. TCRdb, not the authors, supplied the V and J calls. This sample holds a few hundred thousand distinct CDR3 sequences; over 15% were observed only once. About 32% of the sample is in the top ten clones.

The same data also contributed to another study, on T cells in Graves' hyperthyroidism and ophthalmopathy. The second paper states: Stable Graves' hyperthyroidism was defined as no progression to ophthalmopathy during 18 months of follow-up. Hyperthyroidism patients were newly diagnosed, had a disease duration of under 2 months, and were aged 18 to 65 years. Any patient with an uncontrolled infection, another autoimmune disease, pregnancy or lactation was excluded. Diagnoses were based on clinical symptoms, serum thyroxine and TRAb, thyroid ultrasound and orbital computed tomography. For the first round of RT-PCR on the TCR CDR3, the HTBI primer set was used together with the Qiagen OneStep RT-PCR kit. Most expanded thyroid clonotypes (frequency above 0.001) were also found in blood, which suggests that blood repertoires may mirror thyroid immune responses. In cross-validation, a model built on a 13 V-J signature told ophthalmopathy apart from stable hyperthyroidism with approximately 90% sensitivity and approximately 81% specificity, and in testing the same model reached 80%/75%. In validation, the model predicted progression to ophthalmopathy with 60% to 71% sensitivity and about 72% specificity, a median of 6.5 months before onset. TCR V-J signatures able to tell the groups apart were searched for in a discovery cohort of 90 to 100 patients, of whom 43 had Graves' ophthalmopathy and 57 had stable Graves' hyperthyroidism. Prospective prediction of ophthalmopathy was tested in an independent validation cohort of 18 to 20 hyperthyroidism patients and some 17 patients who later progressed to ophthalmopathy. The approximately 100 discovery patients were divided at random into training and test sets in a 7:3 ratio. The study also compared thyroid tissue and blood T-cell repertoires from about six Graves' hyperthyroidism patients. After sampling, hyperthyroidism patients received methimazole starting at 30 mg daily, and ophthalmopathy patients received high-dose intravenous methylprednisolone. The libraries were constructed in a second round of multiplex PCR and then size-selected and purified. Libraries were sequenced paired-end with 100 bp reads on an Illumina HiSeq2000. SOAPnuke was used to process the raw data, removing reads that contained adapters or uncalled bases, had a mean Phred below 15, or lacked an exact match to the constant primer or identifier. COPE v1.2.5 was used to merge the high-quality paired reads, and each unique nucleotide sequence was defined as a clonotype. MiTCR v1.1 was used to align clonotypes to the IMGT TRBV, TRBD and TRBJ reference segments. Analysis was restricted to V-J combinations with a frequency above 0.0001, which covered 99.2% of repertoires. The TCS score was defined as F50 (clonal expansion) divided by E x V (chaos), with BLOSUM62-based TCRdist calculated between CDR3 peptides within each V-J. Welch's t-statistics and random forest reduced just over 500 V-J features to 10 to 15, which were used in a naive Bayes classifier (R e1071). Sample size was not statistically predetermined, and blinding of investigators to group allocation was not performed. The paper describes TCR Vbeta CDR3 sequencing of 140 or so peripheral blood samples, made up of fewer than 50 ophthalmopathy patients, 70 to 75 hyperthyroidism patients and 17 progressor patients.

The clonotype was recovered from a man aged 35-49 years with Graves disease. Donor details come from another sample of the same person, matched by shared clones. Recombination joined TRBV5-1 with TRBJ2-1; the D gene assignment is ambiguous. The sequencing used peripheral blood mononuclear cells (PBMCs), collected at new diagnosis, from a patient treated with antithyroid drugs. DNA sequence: TGCGCCAGCAGCTTGGAGGGCTCCTACAATGAGCAGTTCTTC. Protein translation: CASSLEGSYNEQFF.